Each of the 23 T cell receptor beta chains below was sequenced from the same sample in a study of blood T cell repertoires in COVID-19. Profiling relied on immunoSEQ multiplex PCR, and the TCRdb table lists in-frame clones only, not all of them. The sample lists 90,000 to 120,000 clones, roughly 92% occurring once. Sequences were obtained from peripheral blood. The receptors were sampled from a man aged 55 to 69 with acute or convalescent COVID-19.

The gene calls are TRBV30 and TRBJ1-2; no clear D gene. There are 11 residues in the CDR3. From germline, CDR1 is GTSNPN and CDR2 SVGIG (reference sequence). Deletions cut 2 bases from V and 5 bases from J, with 6 bases between. CDR3 DNA: TGTGCCTGGAGTTCGGTATATGGCTACACCTTC. Encoded protein: CAWSSVYGYTF. The full variable domain, with the rest looked up from reference TRBV30 and TRBJ1-2, is SQTIHQWPATLVQPVGSPLSLECTVEGTSNPNLYWYRQAAGRGLQLLFYSVGIGQISSEVPQNLSASRPQDRQFILSSKKLLLSDSGFYLCAWSSVYGYTFGSGTRLTVV.

The chain joins TRBV4-1 to TRBJ1-2, with 7 bases matching TRBD1. The CDR3 extends over 15 amino acids. The germline V gene has CDR1 MGHRA and CDR2 YSYEKL. The V segment lost 1 base and the J segment 4 bases; nucleotides outside the gene matches: 6. CDR3 sequence (DNA): TGCGCCAGCAGCCAAGTCCGGGACAGACTCTATGGCTACACCTTC. The encoded protein is CASSQVRDRLYGYTF.

The chain is built from TRBV27 and TRBJ1-4; D is perhaps TRBD1 (6 bases). The CDR3 runs 17 residues. Trimming cost V 5 bases and J 2 bases, with 18 bases left between them. Germline V lookup: CDR1 MNHEY, CDR2 SMNVEV (reference sequence). This CDR3 reads CASSPRQDIPTNEKLFF. CDR3 sequence (DNA): TGTGCCAGCAGTCCTCGACAGGATATTCCGACTAATGAAAAACTGTTTTTT. Full variable domain (rest looked up from reference TRBV27 and TRBJ1-4): EAQVTQNPRYLITVTGKKLTVTCSQNMNHEYMSWYRQDPGLGLRQIYYSMNVEVTDKGDVPEGYKVSRKEKRNFPLILESPSPNQTSLYFCASSPRQDIPTNEKLFFGSGTQLSVL.

This clone was seen only once. CDR3 protein: CASSSTGTANTEAFF. The CDR3 DNA follows: TGTGCCAGCAGTAGTACCGGGACAGCGAACACTGAAGCTTTCTTT. The chain recombines TRBV6-5 with TRBJ1-1; TRBD1 agrees at 7 bases. Per germline, CDR1 MNHEY and CDR2 SVGAGI. V was pared by 5 bases and J by 1 base, with 7 bases of the junction left unmatched. The CDR3 runs 15 residues.

This clone was seen a single time. The CDR3: CASRPSSPDNSPLHF. As DNA, the CDR3 is TGTGCCAGCAGGCCCTCATCGCCGGATAATTCACCCCTCCACTTT. This chain joins TRBV27 and TRBJ1-6, with D hard to call. Trimming took off 6 bases at V and 5 bases at J, with 14 bases between the two ends. Germline assignment: CDR1 MNHEY and CDR2 SMNVEV (reference sequence). The CDR3 covers 15 residues.

This sequence joins TRBV3-1 (or the pseudogene TRBV3-2) and TRBJ1-2; no clear D gene. CDR3 length: 15 residues. Trimming stripped 5 bases from V and 8 bases from J, with 21 bases between. Per germline, CDR1 LGHDT and CDR2 YNNKEL (reference sequence). The CDR3 nucleotides are TGTGCCAGCAGCTCAGACTCCTTGAGGGCCTGGGGCTACACCTTC. Translated: CASSSDSLRAWGYTF.

The chain is built from TRBV10-3 and TRBJ1-2, with D uncertain. This CDR3 spans 12 amino acids. V was pared by 10 bases and J by 1 base, with 10 bases between. Germline V gene data show CDR1 as ENHRY and CDR2 as SYGVKD. The chain's CDR3 is CATHGVNYGYTF. For the CDR3, the DNA is TGTGCCACTCACGGAGTTAACTATGGCTACACCTTC.

V is TRBV25-1 and J is TRBJ2-5, with a tentative D call TRBD2 (5 bases). The germline V and J ends were trimmed by 3 bases and 10 bases, with 15 bases remaining between them. The CDR3 spans 13 residues. CDR1 is MGHDK, CDR2 SYGVNS, per germline. The CDR3 region has the DNA TGTGCCAGCAGTGAGATATTCGGAGAGGGCCAGTACTTC. Its translation is CASSEIFGEGQYF. Filled out from reference TRBV25-1 and TRBJ2-5, the complete variable domain reads EADIYQTPRYLVIGTGKKITLECSQTMGHDKMYWYQQDPGMELHLIHYSYGVNSTEKGDLSSESTVSRIRTEHFPLTLESARPSHTSQYLCASSEIFGEGQYFGPGTRLLVL.

This chain connects TRBV19 to TRBJ2-1, with TRBD2 identical over 7 bases. The CDR3 totals 17 residues. With V trimmed by 6 bases and J by 0 bases, 11 bases remained unmatched. The germline gives CDR1 LNHDA, CDR2 SQIVND (reference sequence). The CDR3 spells CASRREGRRSSYNEQFF. CDR3 coding DNA: TGTGCCAGTAGGAGGGAGGGCCGAAGGAGCTCCTACAATGAGCAGTTCTTC. Together with reference TRBV19 and TRBJ2-1, the CDR3 gives the full variable domain: DGGITQSPKYLFRKEGQNVTLSCEQNLNHDAMYWYRQDPGQGLRLIYYSQIVNDFQKGDIAEGYSVSREKKESFPLTVTSAQKNPTAFYLCASRREGRRSSYNEQFFGPGTRLTVL.

The chain recombines TRBV5-1 with TRBJ2-2; 14 bases match TRBD2. This CDR3 region has 15 residues. Germline assignment: CDR1 SGHRS and CDR2 YFSETQ. Trimming took 4 bases from V and 6 from J; bases not matched to a gene: 2. The CDR3 spells CASSGTSGRAGELFF. CDR3 nucleotides: TGCGCCAGCAGCGGGACTAGCGGGAGAGCCGGGGAGCTGTTTTTT.

The chain has TRBV7-8 and TRBJ1-2; D might be TRBD1 (5 bases). The CDR3 runs to 17 residues. The V end was cut by 1 base, the J end by 2 bases, with 17 bases between. CDR1 SGHVS and CDR2 FQNEAQ come from the germline V gene. The CDR3 spells CASSLVGSGVKNYGYTF. DNA for the CDR3: TGTGCCAGCAGCTTAGTGGGTTCGGGGGTGAAAAACTATGGCTACACCTTC.

This chain links TRBV11-2 with TRBJ1-1; D gene unclear. The V end was cut by 6 bases, the J end by 6 bases, with 20 bases between. The CDR3 has 15 amino acids. Germline V gives CDR1 SGHAT, CDR2 FQNNGV. The CDR3 sequence: CASRSPGGRDSEAFF. CDR3 sequence (DNA): TGTGCCAGCAGATCGCCGGGAGGGCGAGACTCTGAAGCTTTCTTT.

The chain carries TRBV14 and TRBJ1-2; 8 bases map to TRBD1. V dropped 5 bases and J dropped 4; count of bases not matched to a gene: 9. In germline, CDR1 is SGHDN, CDR2 FVKESK. The CDR3 is 15 residues long. The CDR3: CASSKSDRGAYGYTF. The CDR3 nucleotides read TGTGCCAGCAGCAAGAGTGACAGGGGAGCCTATGGCTACACCTTC.

This clone has more than one count but fewer than ten. V usage is TRBV5-4 and J usage is TRBJ1-2, with 7 bases matching TRBD1. The CDR3 has 14 residues. Germline CDR1 SGHNT, CDR2 YYREEE (reference sequence). With 2 bases clipped from V and 5 bases from J, the junction kept 6 bases outside the gene matches. CDR3 region: CASSFEGARYGYTF. CDR3 DNA: TGTGCCAGCAGCTTTGAGGGGGCGCGATATGGCTACACCTTC.

The chain couples TRBV4-1 to TRBJ1-2; 7 bases are a match to TRBD1. The CDR3 has 15 residues. The germline CDR1 and CDR2 sequences are MGHRA and YSYEKL. The V segment lost 1 base and the J segment 8 bases; nucleotides outside the gene matches: 10. The CDR3 DNA is TGCGCCAGCAGCCAAGTCATTCGTTCAGGGGGAGGCTACACCTTC. This sequence encodes CASSQVIRSGGGYTF.

The J gene is TRBJ1-1, the V gene TRBV6-5; D is uncertain. V was cut by 10 bases and J by 0 bases, with 12 bases left in between. Germline loops: CDR1 MNHEY, CDR2 SVGAGI. The CDR3 length is 13 residues. CDR3 DNA sequence: TGTGCCACGGAGGAGGTGCTGAACACTGAAGCTTTCTTT. Encoded protein: CATEEVLNTEAFF.

This clone was counted between two and nine times. V is TRBV2 and J is TRBJ1-4; D is uncertain. CDR1 SNHLY and CDR2 FYNNEI come from the germline V gene. The CDR3 sequence is 12 residues long. With 7 bases removed from V and 11 bases from J, the gap between germline ends came to 14 bases. The CDR3 reads CASIGSGIKLFF. CDR3 bases: TGTGCCAGCATTGGGAGCGGGATTAAACTGTTTTTT.

The V and J genes are TRBV18 and TRBJ2-7; weak D call: TRBD2 (6 bases). The CDR3 length is 13 residues. Trimming pared 4 bases from V and 1 base from J, leaving 8 bases between. Germline V gene data show CDR1 as KGHSH and CDR2 as LQKENI. CDR3 in DNA: TGTGCCAGCTCACTAGGGACTTCCTACGAGCAGTACGTC. It translates to CASSLGTSYEQYV.

This clone was found a few times. V usage is TRBV5-4 and J usage is TRBJ1-4; no reliable D call. Trimming pared 7 bases from V and 4 bases from J, leaving 11 bases between. Germline V CDR1 and CDR2: SGHNT, YYREEE (reference sequence). CDR3 size: 13 residues. For the CDR3, the DNA is TGTGCCAGCTCGGACGGACTTAATGAAAAACTGTTTTTT. As protein: CASSDGLNEKLFF. Variable domain in full (rest from reference TRBV5-4 and TRBJ1-4): ETGVTQSPTHLIKTRGQQVTLRCSSQSGHNTVSWYQQALGQGPQFIFQYYREEENGRGNFPPRFSGLQFPNYSSELNVNALELDDSALYLCASSDGLNEKLFFGSGTQLSVL.

The rearrangement uses TRBV2 and TRBJ2-1; 9 positions match TRBD2. Germline CDR1 is SNHLY and CDR2 is FYNNEI. Unmatched junction bases numbered 7, after V lost 8 bases and J lost 8 bases. The CDR3 is 13 amino acids. CDR3 DNA sequence: TGTGCCAGCGATGCTAGCGGGAACCATGAGCAGTTCTTC. Amino acids: CASDASGNHEQFF.

The chain joins TRBV6-1 to TRBJ2-7; 7 nucleotides agree with TRBD1. The junction had 15 bases not matched to a gene; V was cut back by 4 bases and J by 6 bases. CDR1 is MNHNS and CDR2 is SASEGT in the germline V gene. There are 16 residues in the CDR3. This CDR3 reads CASSVQPGQTKGEQYF. In DNA form, the CDR3 reads TGTGCCAGCAGTGTTCAACCGGGACAGACCAAGGGCGAGCAGTACTTC.

This clone was picked up one time. The chain joins TRBV7-9 to TRBJ1-1, with D uncertain. CDR3 length equals 13 residues. The germline V gene encodes CDR1 SEHNR and CDR2 FQNEAQ (reference sequence). V gave up 1 base and J gave up 5 bases, with 8 bases separating them. CDR3 in amino acids: CASSLDSGTEAFF. DNA for the CDR3: TGTGCCAGCAGCTTAGATTCGGGGACTGAAGCTTTCTTT. Combining the CDR3 with reference TRBV7-9 and TRBJ1-1 gives the whole variable domain DTGVSQNPRHKITKRGQNVTFRCDPISEHNRLYWYRQTLGQGPEFLTYFQNEAQLEKSRLLSDRFSAERPKGSFSTLEIQRTEQGDSAMYLCASSLDSGTEAFFGQGTRLTVV.

The chain has TRBV6-5 and TRBJ1-2; TRBD1 matches 7 bases. Germline CDR1 reads MNHEY; CDR2 reads SVGAGI. Unmatched junction bases numbered 8, after V lost 3 bases and J lost 4 bases. This CDR3 comprises 15 residues. CDR3 nucleotides: TGTGCCAGCAGTTATAGGGGGACAGAATCCTATGGCTACACCTTC. This gives the protein CASSYRGTESYGYTF.